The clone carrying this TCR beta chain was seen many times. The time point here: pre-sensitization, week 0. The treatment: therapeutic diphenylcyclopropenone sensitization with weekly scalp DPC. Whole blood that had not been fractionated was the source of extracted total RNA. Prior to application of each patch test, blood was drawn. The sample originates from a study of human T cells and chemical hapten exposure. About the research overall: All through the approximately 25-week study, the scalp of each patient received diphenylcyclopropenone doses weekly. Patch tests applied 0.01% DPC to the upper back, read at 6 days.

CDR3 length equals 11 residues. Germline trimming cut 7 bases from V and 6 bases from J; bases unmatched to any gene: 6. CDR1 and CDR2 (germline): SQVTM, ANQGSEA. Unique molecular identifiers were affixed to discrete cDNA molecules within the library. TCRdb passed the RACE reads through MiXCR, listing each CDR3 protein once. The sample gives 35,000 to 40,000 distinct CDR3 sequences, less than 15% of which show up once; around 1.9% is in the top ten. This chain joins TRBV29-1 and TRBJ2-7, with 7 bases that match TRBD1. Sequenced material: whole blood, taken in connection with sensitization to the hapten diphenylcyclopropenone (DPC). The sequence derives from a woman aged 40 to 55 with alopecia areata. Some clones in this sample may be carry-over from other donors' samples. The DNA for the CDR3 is TGCAGCGCCCGGACAGGAGGCGAGCAGTACTTC. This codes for CSARTGGEQYF.